This T cell receptor beta chain was sequenced for a study of cytomegalovirus exposure and HLA in healthy donors. General study points: As a later analysis showed, several of the most significant clusters appeared to be linked to common viral pathogens. Previously analyzed data showed that most TCR beta V segments were productive at a frequency of about 87% or about 30%.

Primers for the PCR totalled 60 Vbeta and 13 Jbeta. The method was immunoSEQ multiplex PCR; TCRdb's version includes in-frame clones alone and lacks a portion of them. The sample consists of over 200,000 clones, 75% to 90% of them appearing once. V was pared by 4 bases and J by 6 bases, with 15 bases between. CDR1 is SGHAT, CDR2 FQNNGV, per germline. The length of the CDR3 is 15 residues. On this clone itself: Its antigen remains unidentified.

The chain employs TRBV11-2 and TRBJ2-2, with D perhaps matching TRBD2 (6 bases). The material sequenced was PBMCs. This sequence originates from a woman aged 18-30 years in good health and CMV-seronegative. In DNA, the CDR3 is TGTGCCAGCAGCTGGACGTCCTCTAGCGCCGGGGAGCTGTTTTTT. Its protein product is CASSWTSSSAGELFF.